This T cell receptor beta chain came from a study of blood T cell repertoires in COVID-19. CDR3 length: 18 amino acids. Germline V gives CDR1 LNHNV, CDR2 YYDKDF (reference sequence). With 4 bases removed from V and 3 bases from J, the gap between germline ends came to 22 bases. Sequencing used immunoSEQ multiplex PCR; TCRdb keeps in-frame clones, though not all of them. The sample includes 190,000 or so clones, roughly 87% seen only once; the top ten take more than 2%. J is TRBJ1-5 and V is TRBV15; possibly TRBD1 for D (5 bases). Specimen: PBMCs or T cells enriched from blood (not recorded which). The origin of this receptor is a woman aged 25 to 39 who had recovered from COVID-19. CDR3 in DNA: TGTGCCACCAGCACAACCACGTTTAGGACATTCGTCAATCAGCCCCAGCATTTT. This codes for CATSTTTFRTFVNQPQHF.